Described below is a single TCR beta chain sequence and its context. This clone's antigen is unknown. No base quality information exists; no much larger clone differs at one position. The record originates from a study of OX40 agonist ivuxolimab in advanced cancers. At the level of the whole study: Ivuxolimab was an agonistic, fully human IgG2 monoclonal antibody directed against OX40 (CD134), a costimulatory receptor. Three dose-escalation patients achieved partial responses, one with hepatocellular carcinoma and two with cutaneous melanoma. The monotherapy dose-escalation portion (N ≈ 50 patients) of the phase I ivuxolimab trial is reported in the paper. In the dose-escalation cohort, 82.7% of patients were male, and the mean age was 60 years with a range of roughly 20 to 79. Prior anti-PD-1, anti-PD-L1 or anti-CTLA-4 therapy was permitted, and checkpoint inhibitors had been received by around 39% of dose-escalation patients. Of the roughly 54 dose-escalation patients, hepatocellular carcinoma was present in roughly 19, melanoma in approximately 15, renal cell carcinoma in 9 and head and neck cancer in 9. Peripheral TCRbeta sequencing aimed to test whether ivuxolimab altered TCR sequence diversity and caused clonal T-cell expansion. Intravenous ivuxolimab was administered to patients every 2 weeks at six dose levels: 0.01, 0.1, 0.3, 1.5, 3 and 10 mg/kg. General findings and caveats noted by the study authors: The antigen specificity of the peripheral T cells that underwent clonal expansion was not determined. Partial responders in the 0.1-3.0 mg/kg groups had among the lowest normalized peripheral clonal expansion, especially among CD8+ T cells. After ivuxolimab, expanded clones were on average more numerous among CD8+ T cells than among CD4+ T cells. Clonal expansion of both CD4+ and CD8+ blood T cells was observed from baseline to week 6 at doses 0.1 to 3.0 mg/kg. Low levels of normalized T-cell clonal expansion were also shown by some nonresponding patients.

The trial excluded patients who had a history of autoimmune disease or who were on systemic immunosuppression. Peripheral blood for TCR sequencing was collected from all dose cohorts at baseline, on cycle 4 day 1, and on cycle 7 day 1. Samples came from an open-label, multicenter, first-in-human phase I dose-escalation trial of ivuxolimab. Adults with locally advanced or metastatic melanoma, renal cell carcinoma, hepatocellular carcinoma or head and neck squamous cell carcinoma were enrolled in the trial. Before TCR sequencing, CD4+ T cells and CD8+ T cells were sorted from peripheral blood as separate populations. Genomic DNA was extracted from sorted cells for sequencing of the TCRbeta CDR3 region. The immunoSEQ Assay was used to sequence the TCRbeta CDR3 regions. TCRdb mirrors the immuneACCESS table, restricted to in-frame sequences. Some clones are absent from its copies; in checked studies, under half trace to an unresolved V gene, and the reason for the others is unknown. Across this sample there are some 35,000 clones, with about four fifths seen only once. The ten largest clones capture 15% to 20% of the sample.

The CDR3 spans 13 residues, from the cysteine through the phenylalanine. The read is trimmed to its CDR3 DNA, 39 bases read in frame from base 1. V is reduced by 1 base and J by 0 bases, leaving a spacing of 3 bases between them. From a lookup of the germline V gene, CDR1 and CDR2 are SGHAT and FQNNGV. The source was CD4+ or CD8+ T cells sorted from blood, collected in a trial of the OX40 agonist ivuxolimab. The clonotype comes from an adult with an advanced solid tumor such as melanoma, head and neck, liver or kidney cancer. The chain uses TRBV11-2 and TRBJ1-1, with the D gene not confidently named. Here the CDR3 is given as CASSLGLNTEAFF. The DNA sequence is TGTGCCAGCAGCTTAGGGTTGAACACTGAAGCTTTCTTT.